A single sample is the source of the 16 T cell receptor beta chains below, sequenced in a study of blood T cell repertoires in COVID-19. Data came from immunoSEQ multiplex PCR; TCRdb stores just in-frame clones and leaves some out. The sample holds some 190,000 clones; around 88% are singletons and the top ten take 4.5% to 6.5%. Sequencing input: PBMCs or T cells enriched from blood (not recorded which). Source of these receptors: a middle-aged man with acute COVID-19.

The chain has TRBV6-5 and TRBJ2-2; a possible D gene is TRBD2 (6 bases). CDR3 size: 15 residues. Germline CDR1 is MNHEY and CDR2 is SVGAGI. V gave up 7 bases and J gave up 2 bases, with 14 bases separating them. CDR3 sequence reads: CASKIRDSNTGELFF. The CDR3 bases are TGTGCCAGCAAGATCCGGGACTCCAACACCGGGGAGCTGTTTTTT.

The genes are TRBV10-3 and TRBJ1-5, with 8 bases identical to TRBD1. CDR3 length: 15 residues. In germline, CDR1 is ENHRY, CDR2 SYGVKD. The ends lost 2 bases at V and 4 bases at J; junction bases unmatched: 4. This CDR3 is CAISETQGVNQPQHF. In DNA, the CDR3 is TGTGCCATCAGTGAGACACAGGGGGTAAATCAGCCCCAGCATTTT.

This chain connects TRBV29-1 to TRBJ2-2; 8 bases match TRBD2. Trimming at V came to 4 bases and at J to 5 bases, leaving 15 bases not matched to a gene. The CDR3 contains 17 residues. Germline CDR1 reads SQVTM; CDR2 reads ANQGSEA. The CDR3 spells CSVVGGGRPGGTGELFF. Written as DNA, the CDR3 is TGCAGCGTTGTTGGCGGCGGGAGGCCGGGGGGGACCGGGGAGCTGTTTTTT.

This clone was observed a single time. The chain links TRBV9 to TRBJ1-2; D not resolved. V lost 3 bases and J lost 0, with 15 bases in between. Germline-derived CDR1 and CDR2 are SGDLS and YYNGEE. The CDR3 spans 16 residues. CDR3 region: CASSAWAETTNYGYTF. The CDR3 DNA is TGTGCCAGCAGCGCGTGGGCCGAGACGACTAACTATGGCTACACCTTC.

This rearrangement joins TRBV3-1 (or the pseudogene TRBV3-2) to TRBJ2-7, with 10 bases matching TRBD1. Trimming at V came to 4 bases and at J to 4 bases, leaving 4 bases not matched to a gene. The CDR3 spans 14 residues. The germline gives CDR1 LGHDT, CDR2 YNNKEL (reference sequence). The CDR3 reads CASSLTGGFYEQYF. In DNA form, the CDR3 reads TGTGCCAGCAGCCTGACAGGGGGCTTTTACGAGCAGTACTTC.

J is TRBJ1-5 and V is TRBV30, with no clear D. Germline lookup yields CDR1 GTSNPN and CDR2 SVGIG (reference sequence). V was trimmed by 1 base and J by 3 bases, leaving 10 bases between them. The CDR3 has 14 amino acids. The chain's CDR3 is CAWSAHKANQPQHF. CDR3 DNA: TGTGCCTGGAGTGCTCATAAAGCCAATCAGCCCCAGCATTTT.

DNA for the CDR3: TGCGCCAGCAGCCATGGGGACAGACCGAACTACGAGCAGTACTTC. Its translation is CASSHGDRPNYEQYF. The chain recombines TRBV4-1 with TRBJ2-7; 7 bases fit TRBD1. Germline CDR1 and CDR2: MGHRA and YSYEKL. V was pared by 3 bases and J by 3 bases, with 8 bases of the junction left unmatched. The CDR3 spans 15 residues.

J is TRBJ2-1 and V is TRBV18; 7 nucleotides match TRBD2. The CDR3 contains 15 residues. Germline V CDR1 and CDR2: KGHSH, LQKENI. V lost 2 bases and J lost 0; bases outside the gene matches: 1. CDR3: CASSPAGVSYNEQFF. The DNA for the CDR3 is TGTGCCAGCTCACCAGCGGGAGTCTCCTACAATGAGCAGTTCTTC. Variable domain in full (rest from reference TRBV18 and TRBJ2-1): NAGVMQNPRHLVRRRGQEARLRCSPMKGHSHVYWYRQLPEEGLKFMVYLQKENIIDESGMPKERFSAEFPKEGPSILRIQQVVRGDSAAYFCASSPAGVSYNEQFFGPGTRLTVL.

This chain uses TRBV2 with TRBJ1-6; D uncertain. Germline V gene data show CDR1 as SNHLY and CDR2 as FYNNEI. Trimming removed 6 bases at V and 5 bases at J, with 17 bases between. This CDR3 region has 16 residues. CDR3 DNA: TGTGCCAGCAGCGCCCGACATCCACAAAATAATTCACCCCTCCACTTT. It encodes CASSARHPQNNSPLHF. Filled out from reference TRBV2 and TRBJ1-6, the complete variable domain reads EPEVTQTPSHQVTQMGQEVILRCVPISNHLYFYWYRQILGQKVEFLVSFYNNEISEKSEIFDDQFSVERPDGSNFTLKIRSTKLEDSAMYFCASSARHPQNNSPLHFGNGTRLTVT.

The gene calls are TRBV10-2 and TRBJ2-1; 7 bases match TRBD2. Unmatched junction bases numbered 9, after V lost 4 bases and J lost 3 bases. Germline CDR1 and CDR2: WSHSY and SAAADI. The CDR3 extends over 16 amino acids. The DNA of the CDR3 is TGCGCCAGCAGTGGAGGGGAAGCGGGAAACTACAATGAGCAGTTCTTC. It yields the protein CASSGGEAGNYNEQFF.

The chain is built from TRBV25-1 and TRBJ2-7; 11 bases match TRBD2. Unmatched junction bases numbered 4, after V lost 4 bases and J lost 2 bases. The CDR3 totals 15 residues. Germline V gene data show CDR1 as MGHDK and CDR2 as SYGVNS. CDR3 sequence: CASSGSGRETYEQYF. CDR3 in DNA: TGTGCCAGCAGTGGTAGCGGGAGGGAGACCTACGAGCAGTACTTC.

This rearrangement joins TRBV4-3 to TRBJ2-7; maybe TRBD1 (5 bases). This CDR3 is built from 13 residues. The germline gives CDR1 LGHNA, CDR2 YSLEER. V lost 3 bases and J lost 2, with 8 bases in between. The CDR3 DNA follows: TGCGCCAGCAGCCAGACAGCTGCCTACGAGCAGTACTTC. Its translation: CASSQTAAYEQYF.

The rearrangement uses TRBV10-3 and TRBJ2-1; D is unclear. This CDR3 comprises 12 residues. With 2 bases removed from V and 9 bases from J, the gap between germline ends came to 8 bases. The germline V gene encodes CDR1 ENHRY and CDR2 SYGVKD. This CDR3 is CAISEAASEQFF. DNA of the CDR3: TGTGCCATCAGTGAGGCAGCGAGTGAGCAGTTCTTC.

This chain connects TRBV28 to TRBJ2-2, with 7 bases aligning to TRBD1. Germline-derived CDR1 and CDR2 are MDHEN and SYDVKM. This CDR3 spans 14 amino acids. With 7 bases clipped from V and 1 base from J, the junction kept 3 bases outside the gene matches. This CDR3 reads CASMPGGNTGELFF. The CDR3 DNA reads TGTGCCAGCATGCCAGGGGGGAACACCGGGGAGCTGTTTTTT.

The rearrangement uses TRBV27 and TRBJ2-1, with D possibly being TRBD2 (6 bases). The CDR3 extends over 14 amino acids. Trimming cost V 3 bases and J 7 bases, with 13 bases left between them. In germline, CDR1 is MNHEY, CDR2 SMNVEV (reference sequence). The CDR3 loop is CASSLALRGNEQFF. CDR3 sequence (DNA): TGTGCCAGCAGTTTGGCATTGCGGGGAAATGAGCAGTTCTTC.

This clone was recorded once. The CDR3 loop is CATSDPGQWYGYTF. The CDR3, as DNA: TGTGCCACCAGTGATCCCGGACAGTGGTATGGCTACACCTTC. This chain connects TRBV24-1 to TRBJ1-2; maybe TRBD1 (6 bases). CDR1 and CDR2 from the germline V gene are KGHDR and SFDVKD. The CDR3 loop spans 14 amino acids. V lost 3 bases to trimming and J lost 5 bases, with 12 bases between them.